Listed below are T cell receptor beta chains from one sample, sequenced in a study of molecular identifiers for immune sequencing clone quantification. TCRdb re-called the PCR reads with MiXCR, one entry per CDR3 protein. The table records about 640,000 distinct CDR3 sequences, approximately 20% of them present only once. Sequenced input: naive CD8+ T cells from blood, with Jurkat cell RNA spiked in. The receptor set was obtained from a human donor in good health. Some libraries in this study had Jurkat cell RNA spiked in. The CDR3 runs from the conserved cysteine through the conserved F or W. D genes are given only for firm matches. Some rows have no size entry. The others give once, few or many, or a class for an expanded clone.

CDR3 | DNA | V | size | J | D
CASSLATGDYEQYF | TGTGCCAGCAGCTTAGCTACAGGGGACTACGAGCAGTACTTC | TRBV7-2 | many | TRBJ2-7 | TRBD1
CASTAGGLAYNEQFF | TGTGCCAGCACCGCCGGGGGGTTGGCCTACAATGAGCAGTTCTTC | TRBV12-3/TRBV12-4 | - | TRBJ2-1 | TRBD2
CSAITDGYEQYF | TGCAGCGCTATCACTGACGGGTACGAGCAGTACTTC | TRBV29-1 | - | TRBJ2-7 | -
CASSISGSWETQYF | TGTGCCAGCAGCATTAGCGGGAGCTGGGAGACCCAGTACTTC | TRBV7-9 | few | TRBJ2-5 | TRBD2
CASSMFTSGVEQFF | TGTGCCAGTAGTATGTTTACTAGCGGGGTTGAGCAGTTCTTC | TRBV19 | - | TRBJ2-1 | TRBD2
CASGLESFDVGEQYF | TGCGCCAGCGGCTTGGAAAGCTTTGACGTGGGCGAGCAGTACTTC | TRBV5-1 | - | TRBJ2-7 | -
CAGGTGARTEAFF | TGTGCCGGTGGAACAGGGGCCAGAACTGAAGCTTTCTTT | TRBV30 | many | TRBJ1-1 | TRBD1
CSARDGEQPDDRGTQYF | TGCAGTGCTAGAGATGGCGAGCAACCGGACGACAGGGGAACCCAGTACTTC | TRBV20-1 | - | TRBJ2-5 | TRBD1
CASRTRQDSTGELFF | TGTGCCAGCAGGACCCGGCAAGACTCTACCGGGGAGCTGTTTTTT | TRBV12-3/TRBV12-4 | - | TRBJ2-2 | -
CASSLDPPGGAGDYNEQSF | TGTGCCAGCAGCTTAGACCCCCCGGGGGGTGCGGGGGACTACAATGAGCAGTCCTTC | TRBV11-3 | once | TRBJ2-1 | TRBD2
CASSTRRTGPHPMNAEAFF | TGTGCCAGCAGCACGCGACGGACAGGGCCACATCCAATGAACGCTGAAGCTTTCTTT | TRBV13 | - | TRBJ1-1 | TRBD1
CASRHRQGPTDTQYF | TGTGCCAGCAGACACCGCCAGGGGCCCACAGATACGCAGTATTTT | TRBV3-1 | many | TRBJ2-3 | -
CSAYPTTTEQGLKYGYTF | TGCAGCGCCTACCCAACGACGACAGAACAGGGATTGAAGTATGGCTACACCTTC | TRBV29-1 | many | TRBJ1-2 | -
CASSFGRVEGYTF | TGTGCCAGCAGCTTTGGCAGGGTCGAAGGCTACACCTTC | TRBV11-1 | few | TRBJ1-2 | -
CASSQDEIAATGHNYGYTF | TGTGCCAGCAGCCAAGATGAAATAGCCGCCACAGGGCACAACTATGGCTACACCTTC | TRBV4-2 | many | TRBJ1-2 | -
CASSPGTSRGDTQYF | TGTGCCAGCAGCCCTGGGACCTCTCGAGGAGATACGCAGTATTTT | TRBV7-7 | - | TRBJ2-3 | -
CASSPRDKDYEQYF | TGTGCCAGCAGCCCCCGGGACAAAGACTACGAGCAGTACTTC | TRBV7-2 | many | TRBJ2-7 | -
CAISHDSYEQYF | TGTGCCATCAGTCACGACTCCTACGAGCAGTACTTC | TRBV10-3 | many | TRBJ2-7 | -
CASSLLGGSEQFF | TGTGCCAGCAGCTTACTCGGAGGGAGTGAGCAGTTCTTC | TRBV7-9 | - | TRBJ2-1 | -
CASSLAGGGMTEAFF | TGTGCCAGCAGCTTAGCAGGAGGGGGCATGACTGAAGCTTTCTTT | TRBV7-2 | many | TRBJ1-1 | TRBD1
CASSDTTGDLQETQYF | TGTGCCAGCAGCGATACGACAGGGGACCTCCAAGAGACCCAGTACTTC | TRBV9 | - | TRBJ2-5 | TRBD1
CASSQNRGPYNEQFF | TGTGCCAGCAGCCAGAACAGGGGCCCCTACAATGAGCAGTTCTTC | TRBV14 | - | TRBJ2-1 | TRBD1
CASSSSPFEYDTGELFF | TGTGCCAGCAGTTCTTCCCCCTTCGAATATGACACCGGGGAGCTGTTTTTT | TRBV6-2/TRBV6-3 | - | TRBJ2-2 | -
CASGLTIQVAIPETQYF | TGTGCTAGTGGTTTGACCATACAGGTGGCGATTCCGGAGACCCAGTACTTC | TRBV12-5 | - | TRBJ2-5 | -
CVSRNPGQVNTKAFF | TGTGTCAGCAGAAACCCCGGACAGGTGAACACTAAAGCTTTCTTT | TRBV12-3/TRBV12-4 | - | TRBJ1-1 | TRBD1
CAWSQPPGEQYF | TGTGCCTGGAGTCAACCCCCGGGAGAGCAGTACTTC | TRBV30 | few | TRBJ2-7 | -
CASSLGKGGDQETQYF | TGTGCCAGCAGCTTAGGAAAGGGTGGAGACCAAGAGACCCAGTACTTC | TRBV7-7 | few | TRBJ2-5 | -
CASSHGGGAEQFF | TGTGCAAGCAGCCATGGGGGGGGTGCTGAGCAGTTCTTC | TRBV12-3/TRBV12-4 | - | TRBJ2-1 | TRBD2
CASSEIRGLANTEAFF | TGTGCCAGCAGTGAGATCAGGGGGCTTGCGAACACTGAAGCTTTCTTT | TRBV27 | few | TRBJ1-1 | TRBD1
CSARNLPPGIQETQYF | TGCAGTGCTCGTAACCTACCCCCAGGGATTCAAGAGACCCAGTACTTC | TRBV20-1 | few | TRBJ2-5 | -
CSAREDLLIYNEQFF | TGCAGTGCTAGAGAGGACCTCCTAATCTACAATGAGCAGTTCTTC | TRBV20-1 | - | TRBJ2-1 | -
CASSGLAERIDEQYF | TGTGCCAGCAGCGGACTAGCGGAGAGGATCGATGAGCAGTACTTC | TRBV12-3/TRBV12-4 | - | TRBJ2-7 | TRBD2
CASSLAGLEGNTIYF | TGTGCCAGCAGCCTTGCAGGGCTAGAAGGAAACACCATATATTTT | TRBV7-9 | many | TRBJ1-3 | -
CASSQSGATYEQYF | TGTGCCAGCAGCCAGAGCGGGGCTACCTACGAGCAGTACTTC | TRBV3-1 | - | TRBJ2-7 | TRBD2
CSARGVTSYEQYF | TGCAGTGCTAGAGGGGTCACTTCTTACGAGCAGTACTTC | TRBV20-1 | many | TRBJ2-7 | -
CASTWASRETQYF | TGTGCCAGCACATGGGCTAGCAGAGAGACCCAGTACTTC | TRBV13 | many | TRBJ2-5 | -
CASSFPRSDYGYTF | TGTGCCAGCAGCTTCCCTAGGTCGGATTATGGCTACACCTTC | TRBV7-9 | once | TRBJ1-2 | -
CASSLAGRGTDTQYF | TGTGCCAGCAGCTTAGCGGGGAGGGGCACAGATACGCAGTATTTT | TRBV11-2 | many | TRBJ2-3 | TRBD2
CASSPLSGGETDTQYF | TGTGCCAGCAGCCCGCTCAGCGGGGGAGAAACAGATACGCAGTATTTT | TRBV6-2/TRBV6-3 | many | TRBJ2-3 | TRBD2
CASSVEQGITDTQYF | TGTGCCAGCAGCGTAGAACAGGGCATCACAGATACGCAGTATTTT | TRBV9 | many | TRBJ2-3 | -
CASRVGETQYF | TGTGCCAGCCGCGTTGGGGAGACCCAGTACTTC | TRBV19 | - | TRBJ2-5 | -
CASSLGGGRAYNEQFF | TGTGCCAGCAGCTTAGGAGGTGGGAGGGCCTACAATGAGCAGTTCTTC | TRBV7-2 | many | TRBJ2-1 | TRBD2
CATSSDSRSSYEQYF | TGTGCCACCAGCAGCGACAGCAGGAGCTCCTACGAGCAGTACTTC | TRBV15 | few | TRBJ2-7 | -
CASSYTTESFSYEQYF | TGTGCCAGCAGTTACACGACAGAAAGTTTCTCCTACGAGCAGTACTTC | TRBV6-2/TRBV6-3 | many | TRBJ2-7 | -
CASSQGRGHAGVAGGELFF | TGTGCCAGCAGCCAAGGTCGTGGTCACGCGGGAGTAGCGGGCGGGGAGCTGTTTTTT | TRBV4-2 | few | TRBJ2-2 | TRBD2
CASSLGRDTFYEQYF | TGTGCCAGCAGCTTGGGCCGGGACACTTTCTACGAGCAGTACTTC | TRBV5-4 | - | TRBJ2-7 | -
CASSPGGGNETLFF | TGTGCCAGCAGTCCCGGCGGGGGAAATGAAACACTGTTTTTT | TRBV27 | - | TRBJ1-4 | -
CAWGTGAGANVLTF | TGTGCCTGGGGCACAGGGGCTGGGGCCAACGTCCTGACTTTC | TRBV30 | - | TRBJ2-6 | TRBD1
CASSLTGQAAAYNEQFF | TGTGCCAGCAGTCTCACGGGACAGGCGGCGGCCTACAATGAGCAGTTCTTC | TRBV6-2/TRBV6-3 | few | TRBJ2-1 | TRBD1
CASSFPGGAPQYF | TGTGCCAGCAGTTTCCCTGGAGGGGCACCCCAATACTTC | TRBV28 | many | TRBJ2-7 | -
CATSRPGQTFNQPQHF | TGTGCCACCAGCAGACCGGGACAGACTTTCAATCAGCCCCAGCATTTT | TRBV15 | many | TRBJ1-5 | TRBD1
CASSIMEYSNQPQHF | TGTGCCAGTAGTATCATGGAATATAGCAATCAGCCCCAGCATTTT | TRBV19 | few | TRBJ1-5 | -
CASSVDSRELFF | TGTGCCAGCAGTGTCGACAGCAGGGAGCTGTTTTTT | TRBV12-3/TRBV12-4 | few | TRBJ2-2 | -
CASSQTDSDLEYNEQFF | TGCGCCAGCAGCCAGACCGACAGCGACCTAGAATACAATGAGCAGTTCTTC | TRBV4-1 | few | TRBJ2-1 | -
CASSLSWAYEQYF | TGTGCCAGCAGTTTATCCTGGGCCTACGAGCAGTACTTC | TRBV27 | many | TRBJ2-7 | -
CASSHENRATRTETQYF | TGCGCCAGCAGCCATGAAAACCGGGCCACTAGGACAGAGACCCAGTACTTC | TRBV4-1 | many | TRBJ2-5 | -
CASSLPGHDITYEQYF | TGTGCCAGCAGTTTGCCGGGACACGACATAACCTACGAGCAGTACTTC | TRBV6-2/TRBV6-3 | - | TRBJ2-7 | -
CASSLLETSYNEQFF | TGTGCCAGCAGCCTACTAGAAACCTCCTACAATGAGCAGTTCTTC | TRBV25-1 | many | TRBJ2-1 | -
CASSPSAGSNQPQHF | TGTGCCAGTAGTCCGTCAGCAGGCAGCAATCAGCCCCAGCATTTT | TRBV19 | - | TRBJ1-5 | -